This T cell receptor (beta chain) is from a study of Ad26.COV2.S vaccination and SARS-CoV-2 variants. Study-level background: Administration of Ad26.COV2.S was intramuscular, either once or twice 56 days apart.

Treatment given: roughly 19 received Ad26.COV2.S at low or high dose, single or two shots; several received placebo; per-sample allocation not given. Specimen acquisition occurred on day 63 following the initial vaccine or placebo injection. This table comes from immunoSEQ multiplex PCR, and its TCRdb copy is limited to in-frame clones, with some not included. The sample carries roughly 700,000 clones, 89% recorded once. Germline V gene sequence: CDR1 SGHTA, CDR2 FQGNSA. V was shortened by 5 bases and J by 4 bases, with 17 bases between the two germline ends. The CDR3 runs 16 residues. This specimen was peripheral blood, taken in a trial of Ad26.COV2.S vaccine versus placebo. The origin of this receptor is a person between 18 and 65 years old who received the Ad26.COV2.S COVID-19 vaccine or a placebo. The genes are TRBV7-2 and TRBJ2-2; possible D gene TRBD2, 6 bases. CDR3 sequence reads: CASSAGTAFGTGELFF. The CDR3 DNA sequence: TGTGCCAGCAGCGCCGGGACTGCCTTCGGCACCGGGGAGCTGTTTTTT.